The count of the clone carrying this T cell receptor beta chain is one. What it binds is unknown. These data are taken from a study of CD8+ T cells in alopecia areata. The CDR3 is 12 amino acids. V lost 0 bases to trimming and J lost 8 bases, with 7 bases between them. CDR1 and CDR2 from the germline V gene are PRHDT and FYEKMQ (reference sequence). Sequencing relied on a cDNA template that was reverse transcribed from extracted RNA. Method: immunoSEQ multiplex PCR; TCRdb's copy keeps in-frame clones and lacks some. The sample has about 110,000 clones; over 55% are singletons. Broader study findings: Scalp lesions, especially in alopecia totalis/universalis, had higher clonality than normal scalp. TCR sharing across patients was less clear than in mice, possibly HLA-related. Sequenced scalp T cells also include alphabeta T cells resident in normal skin.

The chain has TRBV13 and TRBJ1-2, with TRBD1 as a possible D gene (6 bases). Sequencing used NKG2D-low CD8+ T cells sorted from blood. This TCR derives from a human donor with alopecia areata. CDR3 loop: CASSLGQGGYTF. In DNA form, the CDR3 reads TGTGCCAGCAGCTTAGGACAGGGCGGCTACACCTTC.